The 24 T cell receptor beta chains presented below share a single source sample, sequenced in a study of cytomegalovirus exposure and HLA in healthy donors. 13 Jbeta primers and 60 Vbeta primers were used for the PCR. Sequencing was performed with immunoSEQ multiplex PCR; in TCRdb, only in-frame clones are kept and a portion is missing. This table has hundreds of thousands of clones, around four fifths appearing once. The source material was PBMCs. The receptor set was obtained from a boy aged 2 to 9 in good health and CMV-seronegative.

The rearrangement uses TRBV6-5 and TRBJ2-3; TRBD2 agrees at 7 bases. J lost 1 base, V lost 2 bases, and 0 bases had no gene match. This CDR3 contains 14 residues. Per germline, CDR1 MNHEY and CDR2 SVGAGI. Here the CDR3 DNA reads TGTGCCAGCAGTTACGGGGGGGGCACAGATACGCAGTATTTT. This codes for CASSYGGGTDTQYF.

The rearrangement joins TRBV9 to TRBJ2-7; maybe TRBD2 (5 bases). This CDR3 region has 14 residues. The germline V and J ends were trimmed by 0 bases and 4 bases, with 11 bases remaining between them. Germline assignment: CDR1 SGDLS and CDR2 YYNGEE. The CDR3 DNA reads as TGTGCCAGCAGCGTAGATGCGGACTTTTACGAGCAGTACTTC. This translates into CASSVDADFYEQYF.

This rearrangement joins TRBV25-1 to TRBJ2-7; 8 positions match TRBD2. J gave up 3 bases and V 7 bases, and 14 bases lay outside the gene matches. The CDR3 length is 16 residues. The germline V gene encodes CDR1 MGHDK and CDR2 SYGVNS. The CDR3 nucleotides are TGTGCCAGCACCGCCGGAACTAGCGGAGGGCTCTACGAGCAGTACTTC. Its translation: CASTAGTSGGLYEQYF.

The chain combines TRBV5-4 with TRBJ2-5; D possibly corresponds to TRBD1 (6 bases). The length of the CDR3 is 12 residues. V lost 3 bases and J 4 bases, leaving 7 bases between the germline ends. Germline-derived CDR1 and CDR2 are SGHNT and YYREEE (reference sequence). This CDR3 reads CASSWDTETQYF. CDR3 DNA: TGTGCCAGCAGCTGGGACACAGAGACCCAGTACTTC.

CDR3 bases: TGTGCCATCCCGGGGGGCTACGAGCAGTACTTC. It yields the protein CAIPGGYEQYF. The genes are TRBV6-1 and TRBJ2-7; 7 bases fit TRBD2. The CDR3 extends over 11 amino acids. Germline loops: CDR1 MNHNS, CDR2 SASEGT. Germline trimming cut 10 bases from V and 3 bases from J; bases unmatched to any gene: 3.

The chain links TRBV7-2 to TRBJ2-1; TRBD2 aligns across 9 bases. CDR1 and CDR2 from the germline V gene are SGHTA and FQGNSA. CDR3 length: 18 amino acids. The V and J ends lost 1 base and 8 bases, in that order; junction bases with no gene match: 15. The CDR3 protein is CASSLEGTYTSGRDEQFF. CDR3 DNA sequence: TGTGCCAGCAGCTTAGAGGGTACGTACACTAGCGGGCGCGATGAGCAGTTCTTC.

The chain couples TRBV25-1 to TRBJ2-7; D is perhaps TRBD1 (5 bases). Germline V CDR1 and CDR2: MGHDK, SYGVNS. Trimming pared 5 bases from V and 4 bases from J, leaving 12 bases between. This CDR3 contains 13 residues. CDR3 protein: CASSIGVAYEQYF. The CDR3 DNA reads TGTGCCAGCAGTATAGGGGTCGCTTACGAGCAGTACTTC.

This clone was found once. This rearrangement joins TRBV7-9 to TRBJ2-5, with D possibly matching TRBD2 (6 bases). V lost 5 bases to trimming and J lost 5 bases, with 18 bases between them. Germline V gives CDR1 SEHNR, CDR2 FQNEAQ (reference sequence). This CDR3 contains 15 residues. Here the CDR3 reads CASSQGLTRVETQYF. The CDR3 nucleotides read TGTGCCAGCAGCCAGGGACTTACCCGGGTGGAGACCCAGTACTTC.

The chain combines TRBV6-4 with TRBJ1-2; TRBD1 aligns across 7 bases. Germline-derived CDR1 and CDR2 are MRHNA and SNTAGT. After removal of 5 bases from V and 3 bases from J, the junction contained 6 bases not matched to a gene. This CDR3 has 14 residues. The CDR3 is CASSPETGHYGYTF. Here the CDR3 DNA reads TGTGCCAGCAGTCCCGAGACAGGGCACTATGGCTACACCTTC.

The chain uses TRBV15 and TRBJ1-2; D may be TRBD1 (5 bases). The CDR3 runs to 17 residues. With 1 base removed from V and 5 bases from J, the gap between germline ends came to 20 bases. Germline CDR1 and CDR2: LNHNV and YYDKDF (reference sequence). The CDR3 protein is CATSRADGGGRKYGYTF. In nucleotides, the CDR3 is TGTGCCACCAGCAGAGCAGACGGCGGGGGTCGAAAGTATGGCTACACCTTC.

The CDR3 DNA is TGTGCCTGGAGGAGACACGGGGGAGACGAGCAGTACTTC. Translated, it gives CAWRRHGGDEQYF. The J gene is TRBJ2-7, the V gene TRBV30, with D maybe TRBD2 (6 bases). Germline V lookup: CDR1 GTSNPN, CDR2 SVGIG (reference sequence). This CDR3 spans 13 amino acids. Trimming left V 3 bases short and J 5 bases short, with 14 bases between.

CDR3 DNA: TGCGCCAGCAGCCCAAAGGAGGGAAGGAGCTCTGGAAACACCATATATTTT. This gives the protein CASSPKEGRSSGNTIYF. V usage is TRBV5-1 and J usage is TRBJ1-3; D unresolved. The germline V gene encodes CDR1 SGHRS and CDR2 YFSETQ. The CDR3 spans 17 residues. Deletions cut 4 bases from V and 0 bases from J, with 17 bases between.

A single count supports this clone. The chain employs TRBV5-6 and TRBJ2-7; D is perhaps TRBD2 (6 bases). This CDR3 spans 14 amino acids. V shed 6 bases and J shed 3 bases, with 16 bases lying between them. Germline values: CDR1 SGHDT, CDR2 YYEEEE. CDR3 DNA: TGTGCCAGCAACGTGGGAACTAGCAGCTACGAGCAGTACTTC. Amino acid sequence: CASNVGTSSYEQYF.

This chain connects TRBV16 to TRBJ1-2; weak D call: TRBD1 (6 bases). The CDR3 totals 13 residues. V was shortened by 2 bases and J by 8 bases, with 12 bases between the two germline ends. Germline V gene data show CDR1 as KGHSY and CDR2 as FQNENV. The CDR3 region is CASSQGRGVGYTF. CDR3 in DNA: TGTGCCAGCAGCCAAGGCAGGGGCGTGGGCTACACCTTC.

The J gene is TRBJ2-5, the V gene TRBV11-2, with a tentative D call TRBD2 (5 bases). The germline CDR1 and CDR2 sequences are SGHAT and FQNNGV. This CDR3 is built from 16 residues. Trimming removed 1 base at V and 0 bases at J, with 12 bases between. The CDR3 region is CASSLGLAKYQETQYF. The CDR3, as DNA: TGTGCCAGCAGCTTAGGGTTAGCGAAGTACCAAGAGACCCAGTACTTC.

The CDR3 DNA is TGTGCCTGGAATAGGCAGGGGGCTTCCTACGAGCAGTACTTC. Translation: CAWNRQGASYEQYF. The chain employs TRBV30 and TRBJ2-7; 8 nucleotides align to TRBD1. This CDR3 is 14 amino acids long. The V segment lost 4 bases and the J segment 1 base; nucleotides outside the gene matches: 6. Per germline, CDR1 GTSNPN and CDR2 SVGIG (reference sequence).

This clone was recorded once. The chain recombines TRBV9 with TRBJ2-1; the match to TRBD1 covers 7 bases. J gave up 9 bases and V 4 bases, and 7 bases lay outside the gene matches. The CDR3 has 13 residues. Germline CDR1 is SGDLS and CDR2 is YYNGEE. The CDR3 bases are TGTGCCAGCAGCATAGGACAGGCGAGTGAGCAGTTCTTC. This codes for CASSIGQASEQFF. The full variable domain, in which reference TRBV9 and TRBJ2-1 provide the parts outside the CDR3, is DSGVTQTPKHLITATGQRVTLRCSPRSGDLSVYWYQQSLDQGLQFLIQYYNGEERAKGNILERFSAQQFPDLHSELNLSSLELGDSALYFCASSIGQASEQFFGPGTRLTVL.

The chain joins TRBV5-4 to TRBJ1-1, with D possibly matching TRBD1 (5 bases). The V end was cut by 7 bases, the J end by 1 base, with 20 bases between. The CDR3 runs to 16 residues. CDR1 is SGHNT, CDR2 YYREEE, per germline (reference sequence). CDR3 coding DNA: TGTGCCAGCTTGAGACAGTCCCGAGGTAGGAACACTGAAGCTTTCTTT. Translating gives CASLRQSRGRNTEAFF. Together with reference TRBV5-4 and TRBJ1-1, the CDR3 gives the full variable domain: ETGVTQSPTHLIKTRGQQVTLRCSSQSGHNTVSWYQQALGQGPQFIFQYYREEENGRGNFPPRFSGLQFPNYSSELNVNALELDDSALYLCASLRQSRGRNTEAFFGQGTRLTVV.

The J gene is TRBJ2-3, the V gene TRBV7-9; 10 positions match TRBD2. This CDR3 spans 15 amino acids. The V gene end was trimmed by 5 bases and the J gene end by 6 bases; junction bases not matched to a gene: 8. The V gene's germline CDR1 is SEHNR and CDR2 FQNEAQ (reference sequence). In DNA, the CDR3 is TGTGCCAGCAGCATTACGGGACTAGCGCCCGATACGCAGTATTTT. Its protein product is CASSITGLAPDTQYF.

This clone showed up just once. The chain has TRBV9 and TRBJ2-7; possibly TRBD1 for D (6 bases). CDR1 is SGDLS, CDR2 YYNGEE, per germline. Trimming shortened V by 2 bases and J by 0 bases, and 12 bases separated the two germline ends. The CDR3 runs to 15 residues. DNA for the CDR3: TGTGCCAGCAGCGTCCTCCGGGACAACTCCTACGAGCAGTACTTC. This sequence encodes CASSVLRDNSYEQYF.

The chain couples TRBV6-6 to TRBJ1-1; a weak D match, TRBD1 (6 bases). V was clipped by 10 bases and J by 4 bases, with 10 bases between them. The germline V gene has CDR1 MNHNY and CDR2 SVGAGI (reference sequence). The CDR3 covers 11 residues. In DNA, the CDR3 is TGTGCCACCCAACAGGGCACTGAAGCTTTCTTT. Translated: CATQQGTEAFF.

The chain carries TRBV2 and TRBJ2-3, with TRBD2 identical over 8 bases. The germline gives CDR1 SNHLY, CDR2 FYNNEI. The length of the CDR3 is 17 residues. V was pared by 7 bases and J by 0 bases, with 12 bases of the junction left unmatched. The DNA for the CDR3 is TGTGCCAGCATCGGGGGGGTCCGGGACGGTAGCACAGATACGCAGTATTTT. It encodes CASIGGVRDGSTDTQYF.

V gene TRBV19 combines with J gene TRBJ1-1; no reliable D call. This CDR3 has 14 residues. Germline V gives CDR1 LNHDA, CDR2 SQIVND (reference sequence). Trimming pared 9 bases from V and 1 base from J, leaving 15 bases between. DNA of the CDR3: TGTGCCAGCTCCGATCGTGAGGGGAACACTGAAGCTTTCTTT. It encodes CASSDREGNTEAFF.

The chain has TRBV15 and TRBJ1-3; perhaps TRBD1 as D (5 bases). The CDR3 totals 15 residues. In germline, CDR1 is LNHNV, CDR2 YYDKDF (reference sequence). Trimming took 1 base from V and 1 from J, leaving 8 bases between them. The CDR3 sequence is CATSRARASGNTIYF. The CDR3 bases are TGTGCCACCAGCAGAGCCAGGGCGTCTGGAAACACCATATATTTT.